A selection of T cell receptor beta chains follows, all from one sample in a study of T cells after posttransplantation cyclophosphamide. Measured with immunoSEQ multiplex PCR; TCRdb has only the in-frame clones, and not every one. The data show under 15,000 clones, with about four fifths seen just once and approximately 0.8% held by the top ten. What was sequenced was memory CD4+ T cells sorted from PBMCs. The receptors come from a man aged 50 or older in good health, CMV-negative, and a related stem cell transplant donor. The CDR3 runs from the conserved cysteine through the conserved F or W. Each record gives: D gene, V gene, J gene, CDR3 length, clone size, CDR3 protein, CDR3 DNA. A D gene is named only where the DNA matches it firmly. Size is omitted from some rows. Given values are once, few, many or a class for expanded clones.

D: .; V: TRBV7-9; J: TRBJ2-7; length: 11; size: .; CDR3: CASSRAYEQYF; DNA: TGTGCCAGCAGCCGGGCCTACGAGCAGTACTTC
D: TRBD1; V: TRBV7-2; J: TRBJ2-7; length: 17; size: .; CDR3: CASSSFQYGDRDYEQYF; DNA: TGTGCCAGCAGCTCCTTCCAATATGGGGACAGAGACTACGAGCAGTACTTC
D: .; V: TRBV5-5; J: TRBJ1-4; length: 16; size: .; CDR3: CASSFLPGFYNEKLFF; DNA: TGTGCCAGCAGCTTCCTACCGGGTTTCTATAATGAAAAACTGTTTTTT
D: TRBD1; V: TRBV7-9; J: TRBJ1-3; length: 16; size: .; CDR3: CASSSGQGASGNTIYF; DNA: TGTGCCAGCAGCTCCGGACAGGGGGCTTCTGGAAACACCATATATTTT
D: .; V: TRBV9; J: TRBJ2-6; length: 15; size: .; CDR3: CASSVGGTGANVLTF; DNA: TGTGCCAGCAGCGTGGGGGGAACTGGGGCCAACGTCCTGACTTTC
D: .; V: TRBV5-6; J: TRBJ2-1; length: 18; size: few; CDR3: CASSLAKFTGSSPDEQFF; DNA: TGTGCCAGCAGCTTGGCCAAGTTTACAGGGAGCTCCCCTGATGAGCAGTTCTTC
D: .; V: TRBV15; J: TRBJ2-5; length: 13; size: .; CDR3: CATSRAVLETQYF; DNA: TGTGCCACCAGCAGGGCGGTTTTGGAGACCCAGTACTTC
D: .; V: TRBV30; J: TRBJ2-5; length: 11; size: .; CDR3: CAWTGAKTQYF; DNA: TGTGCCTGGACAGGGGCCAAGACCCAGTACTTC
D: .; V: TRBV2; J: TRBJ1-5; length: 13; size: .; CDR3: CASSDTGNQPQHF; DNA: TGTGCCAGCAGTGATACAGGGAATCAGCCCCAGCATTTT
D: TRBD1; V: TRBV30; J: TRBJ2-2; length: 15; size: .; CDR3: CAWTGRDRDTGELFF; DNA: TGTGCCTGGACGGGGCGGGACAGGGACACCGGGGAGCTGTTTTTT
D: TRBD1; V: TRBV18; J: TRBJ2-7; length: 14; size: .; CDR3: CASSPDREPYEQYF; DNA: TGTGCCAGCTCACCGGACAGGGAACCCTACGAGCAGTACTTC
D: .; V: TRBV7-3; J: TRBJ1-1; length: 13; size: .; CDR3: CASSFSRNTEAFF; DNA: TGTGCCAGCAGCTTTTCCCGGAACACTGAAGCTTTCTTT
D: TRBD1; V: TRBV19; J: TRBJ2-1; length: 15; size: .; CDR3: CASSEGTVSYNEQFF; DNA: TGTGCCAGTAGTGAAGGGACAGTGTCCTACAATGAGCAGTTCTTC
D: .; V: TRBV5-6; J: TRBJ2-7; length: 14; size: .; CDR3: CASSLYQGTYEQYF; DNA: TGTGCCAGCAGCTTGTATCAGGGAACTTACGAGCAGTACTTC
D: .; V: TRBV7-3; J: TRBJ2-3; length: 12; size: .; CDR3: CASSLGQSMQYF; DNA: TGTGCCAGCAGCTTAGGGCAATCGATGCAGTATTTT
D: TRBD2; V: TRBV5-4; J: TRBJ2-7; length: 14; size: .; CDR3: CASSSAAGANEQYF; DNA: TGTGCCAGCAGCTCAGCAGCGGGAGCCAACGAGCAGTACTTC
D: .; V: TRBV7-8; J: TRBJ1-5; length: 15; size: few; CDR3: CASSLVRDGNQPQHF; DNA: TGTGCCAGCAGCTTAGTTCGGGATGGAAATCAGCCCCAGCATTTT
D: TRBD1; V: TRBV2; J: TRBJ1-5; length: 16; size: .; CDR3: CASSGQGHYSNQPQHF; DNA: TGTGCCAGCAGTGGACAGGGCCACTATAGCAATCAGCCCCAGCATTTT
D: TRBD2; V: TRBV7-3; J: TRBJ2-1; length: 16; size: .; CDR3: CASSPNSGGTYNEQFF; DNA: TGTGCCAGCAGCCCTAATAGCGGGGGAACCTACAATGAGCAGTTCTTC
D: TRBD1; V: TRBV6-1; J: TRBJ2-7; length: 14; size: .; CDR3: CASRVDRGLHEQYF; DNA: TGTGCCAGCAGGGTGGACAGGGGGCTACACGAGCAGTACTTC
D: TRBD1; V: TRBV7-2; J: TRBJ1-2; length: 14; size: .; CDR3: CASSVGQGDGFYTF; DNA: TGTGCCAGCAGCGTTGGACAGGGCGACGGTTTCTACACCTTC
D: TRBD2; V: TRBV7-6; J: TRBJ2-7; length: 15; size: .; CDR3: CASSLTNGLAVEQYF; DNA: TGTGCCAGCAGCTTAACCAATGGACTAGCGGTCGAGCAGTACTTC
D: .; V: TRBV6-5; J: TRBJ1-6; length: 14; size: .; CDR3: CASSYEAFSSPLHF; DNA: TGTGCCAGCAGTTACGAGGCTTTCAGTTCACCCCTCCACTTT
D: .; V: TRBV6-6; J: TRBJ2-7; length: 11; size: .; CDR3: CASSDSDEQYF; DNA: TGTGCCAGCAGTGACAGCGACGAGCAGTACTTC
D: TRBD2; V: TRBV2; J: TRBJ2-7; length: 15; size: .; CDR3: CASKRLAGAVYEQYF; DNA: TGTGCCAGCAAGAGACTAGCGGGAGCCGTCTACGAGCAGTACTTC
D: TRBD1; V: TRBV19; J: TRBJ1-3; length: 15; size: once; CDR3: CASSPGDSSGNTIYF; DNA: TGTGCCAGTAGTCCAGGGGACAGCTCTGGAAACACCATATATTTT
D: .; V: TRBV7-2; J: TRBJ1-1; length: 15; size: .; CDR3: CASSLGGGSGTEAFF; DNA: TGTGCCAGCAGCTTAGGAGGGGGTTCAGGGACTGAAGCTTTCTTT
D: TRBD1; V: TRBV29-1; J: TRBJ1-1; length: 12; size: few; CDR3: CSADRANTEAFF; DNA: TGCAGCGCCGACAGGGCGAACACTGAAGCTTTCTTT
D: .; V: TRBV19; J: TRBJ1-5; length: 13; size: .; CDR3: CASSISGSQPQHF; DNA: TGTGCCAGTAGTATATCGGGGTCTCAGCCCCAGCATTTT
D: .; V: TRBV30; J: TRBJ1-4; length: 12; size: .; CDR3: CAWNGQGGKLFF; DNA: TGTGCCTGGAACGGTCAGGGAGGAAAACTGTTTTTT
D: .; V: TRBV14; J: TRBJ1-2; length: 12; size: .; CDR3: CASSPTRYGYTF; DNA: TGTGCCAGCAGCCCAACGCGTTATGGCTACACCTTC
D: TRBD1; V: TRBV7-2; J: TRBJ1-2; length: 13; size: .; CDR3: CASNRQGLYGYTF; DNA: TGTGCCAGCAACCGACAGGGTCTCTATGGCTACACCTTC
D: .; V: TRBV7-8; J: TRBJ2-5; length: 13; size: .; CDR3: CASSPTLQETQYF; DNA: TGTGCCAGCAGCCCGACTCTCCAAGAGACCCAGTACTTC
D: .; V: TRBV11-2; J: TRBJ2-3; length: 14; size: .; CDR3: CASKRRASTDTQYF; DNA: TGTGCCAGTAAGCGGCGCGCAAGCACAGATACGCAGTATTTT
D: .; V: TRBV2; J: TRBJ2-7; length: 14; size: .; CDR3: CASKPVRGILEQYF; DNA: TGTGCCAGCAAGCCTGTCCGGGGTATCCTCGAGCAGTACTTC
D: TRBD1; V: TRBV2; J: TRBJ1-2; length: 15; size: .; CDR3: CASVLLQGASYGYTF; DNA: TGTGCCAGCGTACTACTACAGGGGGCGAGCTATGGCTACACCTTC
D: .; V: TRBV6-5; J: TRBJ2-7; length: 13; size: .; CDR3: CASSDMSAGEQYF; DNA: TGTGCCAGCAGTGACATGTCCGCTGGTGAGCAGTACTTC
D: .; V: TRBV5-6; J: TRBJ1-1; length: 15; size: .; CDR3: CASSLAGSGRTEAFF; DNA: TGTGCCAGCAGCTTGGCCGGGTCAGGGAGGACTGAAGCTTTCTTT
D: .; V: TRBV4-3; J: TRBJ1-6; length: 16; size: .; CDR3: CASSRGGSSYNSPLHF; DNA: TGCGCCAGCAGCCGCGGGGGGAGCTCCTATAATTCACCCCTCCACTTT
D: TRBD1; V: TRBV19; J: TRBJ1-3; length: 14; size: .; CDR3: CASSRGQGGNTIYF; DNA: TGTGCCAGTAGTAGGGGACAGGGCGGAAACACCATATATTTT
D: .; V: TRBV11-2; J: TRBJ1-4; length: 14; size: .; CDR3: CASSPNLDIEKLFF; DNA: TGTGCCAGCAGCCCCAACCTCGACATTGAAAAACTGTTTTTT
D: .; V: TRBV29-1; J: TRBJ1-5; length: 13; size: .; CDR3: CSVASQSNQPQHF; DNA: TGCAGCGTTGCTTCCCAGAGCAATCAGCCCCAGCATTTT
D: TRBD1; V: TRBV7-8; J: TRBJ2-7; length: 18; size: .; CDR3: CASSTGTGGLGVINEQYF; DNA: TGTGCCAGCAGCACCGGGACAGGGGGCCTCGGGGTTATTAACGAGCAGTACTTC
D: .; V: TRBV7-6; J: TRBJ1-6; length: 16; size: .; CDR3: CASSLSDRNYNSPLHF; DNA: TGTGCCAGCAGCTTATCTGACAGGAACTATAATTCCCCCCTCCACTTT
D: TRBD1; V: TRBV25-1; J: TRBJ2-7; length: 13; size: .; CDR3: CASGTGGGYEQYF; DNA: TGTGCCAGCGGGACAGGGGGCGGGTACGAGCAGTACTTC
D: .; V: TRBV30; J: TRBJ2-5; length: 13; size: .; CDR3: CAWSGALQETQYF; DNA: TGTGCCTGGAGTGGAGCTCTCCAAGAGACCCAGTACTTC